The 14 T cell receptor beta chains reported below all come from one sample, sequenced in a study of T cell responses to AZD1222 COVID-19 vaccine. TCRdb's table, derived via immunoSEQ multiplex PCR, lists solely in-frame clones and lacks some. The table shows over 150,000 clones, with over 75% occurring only once. The material sequenced was peripheral blood, taken on day 0 of AZD1222 vaccination. These receptors all stem from an adult in good health.

This chain links TRBV7-2 with TRBJ1-4; 10 nucleotides align to TRBD1. The trim removed 3 bases at V and 8 bases at J, leaving 0 bases unmatched. The CDR3 runs to 13 residues. From germline, CDR1 is SGHTA and CDR2 FQGNSA. The CDR3 region is CASSLDRGEKLFF. Here the CDR3 DNA reads TGTGCCAGCAGCTTGGACAGGGGGGAAAAACTGTTTTTT.

The gene calls are TRBV27 and TRBJ1-2, with D possibly being TRBD1 (5 bases). The CDR3 runs to 13 residues. Germline CDR1 MNHEY, CDR2 SMNVEV (reference sequence). V was pared by 0 bases and J by 8 bases, with 10 bases between. The CDR3 sequence is CASSLSDRGGYTF. CDR3 coding DNA: TGTGCCAGCAGTTTATCGGATAGGGGCGGCTACACCTTC.

The rearrangement uses TRBV2 and TRBJ1-5; D possibly corresponds to TRBD1 (6 bases). Germline V gene data show CDR1 as SNHLY and CDR2 as FYNNEI. This CDR3 is 13 amino acids long. V was pared by 7 bases and J by 1 base, with 8 bases between. The CDR3: CASTQGSNQPQHF. CDR3 DNA: TGTGCCAGCACACAGGGCAGCAATCAGCCCCAGCATTTT.

V gene TRBV2 combines with J gene TRBJ1-2, with 8 bases fitting TRBD1. With V trimmed by 6 bases and J by 1 base, 1 base remained unmatched. Germline V gene lookup returns CDR1 SNHLY and CDR2 FYNNEI. The CDR3 sequence is 13 residues long. Here the CDR3 reads CASRGQDNYGYTF. CDR3 DNA sequence: TGTGCCAGCAGGGGACAGGATAACTATGGCTACACCTTC. Looking up the rest from reference TRBV2 and TRBJ1-2 gives the full variable domain: EPEVTQTPSHQVTQMGQEVILRCVPISNHLYFYWYRQILGQKVEFLVSFYNNEISEKSEIFDDQFSVERPDGSNFTLKIRSTKLEDSAMYFCASRGQDNYGYTFGSGTRLTVV.

The chain links TRBV18 to TRBJ1-3; a possible D gene is TRBD1 (6 bases). Germline V gene sequence: CDR1 KGHSH, CDR2 LQKENI. The CDR3 is 18 residues long. The V gene lost 2 bases and the J gene lost 0 bases, with 17 bases spanning the gap. The CDR3 DNA sequence: TGTGCCAGCTCACCAGTCCGGCCGGACAGCGGCTCTGGAAACACCATATATTTT. It translates to CASSPVRPDSGSGNTIYF. Full variable domain (remainder filled in from reference TRBV18 and TRBJ1-3): NAGVMQNPRHLVRRRGQEARLRCSPMKGHSHVYWYRQLPEEGLKFMVYLQKENIIDESGMPKERFSAEFPKEGPSILRIQQVVRGDSAAYFCASSPVRPDSGSGNTIYFGEGSWLTVV.

The chain recombines TRBV30 with TRBJ2-2; either TRBD1 or TRBD2 may supply D (5 bases each). Trimming removed 0 bases from V and 6 bases from J, with 8 bases in between. This CDR3 contains 13 residues. Looked up from germline, CDR1 is GTSNPN and CDR2 is SVGIG (reference sequence). In DNA, the CDR3 is TGTGCCTGGAGTGTAATGGGGGCCGGGGAGCTGTTTTTT. This encodes CAWSVMGAGELFF.

CDR3: CASRESGTGGYGYTF. The DNA of the CDR3 is TGTGCCAGCAGAGAATCCGGGACAGGGGGCTATGGCTACACCTTC. V usage is TRBV2 and J usage is TRBJ1-2; 11 bases are shared with TRBD1. The CDR3 loop spans 15 amino acids. V dropped 6 bases and J dropped 4; count of bases not matched to a gene: 7. Per the germline V gene, CDR1 is SNHLY and CDR2 is FYNNEI. Using reference TRBV2 and TRBJ1-2 for the parts outside the CDR3, the full variable domain is EPEVTQTPSHQVTQMGQEVILRCVPISNHLYFYWYRQILGQKVEFLVSFYNNEISEKSEIFDDQFSVERPDGSNFTLKIRSTKLEDSAMYFCASRESGTGGYGYTFGSGTRLTVV.

This chain uses TRBV19 with TRBJ2-2, with D uncertain. CDR1 is LNHDA and CDR2 is SQIVND in the germline V gene (reference sequence). There are 15 residues in the CDR3. Trimming stripped 3 bases from V and 6 bases from J, with 14 bases between. CDR3 sequence reads: CASSMAPRLSGELFF. Written as DNA, the CDR3 is TGTGCCAGTAGTATGGCGCCGAGATTGTCCGGGGAGCTGTTTTTT.

The chain uses TRBV5-6 and TRBJ2-5; 9 positions match TRBD1. The CDR3 is 14 amino acids. The V and J ends lost 2 bases and 6 bases, in that order; junction bases with no gene match: 5. Germline V CDR1 and CDR2: SGHDT, YYEEEE. The CDR3 region is CASSLQGARKTQYF. The CDR3 DNA follows: TGTGCCAGCAGCTTACAGGGGGCACGAAAGACCCAGTACTTC.

This clone was picked up one time. The chain uses TRBV6-5 and TRBJ1-2; possible D gene TRBD1, 5 bases. This CDR3 has 13 amino acids. Trimming removed 6 bases at V and 8 bases at J, with 16 bases between. Germline CDR1 MNHEY, CDR2 SVGAGI. CDR3 DNA sequence: TGTGCCAGCAGACTCCTCGGACATCTGGGCTACACCTTC. Translation gives CASRLLGHLGYTF.

This sequence joins TRBV6-5 and TRBJ1-5, with D perhaps matching TRBD1 (5 bases). CDR3 length: 14 residues. Germline CDR1 and CDR2: MNHEY and SVGAGI. Trimming took off 7 bases at V and 7 bases at J, with 17 bases between the two ends. The CDR3 nucleotides are TGTGCCAGCATTCCCGGGGGGTTCAGCCAGCCCCAGCATTTT. Translation: CASIPGGFSQPQHF.

V and J are TRBV4-1 and TRBJ1-2, with 9 nucleotides matching TRBD1. The germline V gene has CDR1 MGHRA and CDR2 YSYEKL. This CDR3 comprises 16 residues. Trimming cost V 0 bases and J 1 base; bases outside gene matches: 3. CDR3 coding DNA: TGCGCCAGCAGCCAAGAACAGGGGGCCCTTAACTATGGCTACACCTTC. It translates to CASSQEQGALNYGYTF.

The chain employs TRBV29-1 and TRBJ2-7; 10 bases are a match to TRBD1. V trimming: 6 bases; J trimming: 5 bases; junction bases outside the gene matches: 4. The CDR3 runs to 12 residues. CDR1 is SQVTM and CDR2 is ANQGSEA in the germline V gene. The CDR3 sequence is CSVRQGAHEQYF. The CDR3 DNA is TGCAGCGTGAGACAGGGGGCCCACGAGCAGTACTTC.

A single count supports this clone. J is TRBJ2-3 and V is TRBV2, with TRBD1 matching over 10 bases. Trimming cost V 6 bases and J 6 bases; bases outside gene matches: 9. The germline gives CDR1 SNHLY, CDR2 FYNNEI. The CDR3 extends over 15 amino acids. For the CDR3, the DNA is TGTGCCAGCAGCTTCGGACAGGGGGTTTACGATACGCAGTATTTT. Amino acid sequence: CASSFGQGVYDTQYF.